The clone carrying this T cell receptor (beta chain) was seen more than once but under ten times. This entry comes from a study of cytomegalovirus exposure and HLA in healthy donors. PCR was performed using 60 Vbeta and 13 Jbeta primers. This table comes from immunoSEQ multiplex PCR, and its TCRdb copy is limited to in-frame clones, with some not included. The sample carries around 94,000 clones, roughly 80% recorded once. This CDR3 is built from 11 residues. The V gene's germline CDR1 is SQVTM and CDR2 ANQGSEA. V was clipped by 5 bases and J by 0 bases, with 2 bases between them. The clonotype was recovered from a male donor in good health and CMV-seropositive. Sequencing was performed on PBMCs. This chain links TRBV29-1 with TRBJ1-3; D not certain. DNA of the CDR3: TGCAGCGTTCACTCTGGAAACACCATATATTTT. It yields the protein CSVHSGNTIYF. The variable domain in full, with the rest retrieved from reference TRBV29-1 and TRBJ1-3, is SAVISQKPSRDICQRGTSLTIQCQVDSQVTMMFWYRQQPGQSLTLIATANQGSEATYESGFVIDKFPISRPNLTFSTLTVSNMSPEDSSIYLCSVHSGNTIYFGEGSWLTVV.